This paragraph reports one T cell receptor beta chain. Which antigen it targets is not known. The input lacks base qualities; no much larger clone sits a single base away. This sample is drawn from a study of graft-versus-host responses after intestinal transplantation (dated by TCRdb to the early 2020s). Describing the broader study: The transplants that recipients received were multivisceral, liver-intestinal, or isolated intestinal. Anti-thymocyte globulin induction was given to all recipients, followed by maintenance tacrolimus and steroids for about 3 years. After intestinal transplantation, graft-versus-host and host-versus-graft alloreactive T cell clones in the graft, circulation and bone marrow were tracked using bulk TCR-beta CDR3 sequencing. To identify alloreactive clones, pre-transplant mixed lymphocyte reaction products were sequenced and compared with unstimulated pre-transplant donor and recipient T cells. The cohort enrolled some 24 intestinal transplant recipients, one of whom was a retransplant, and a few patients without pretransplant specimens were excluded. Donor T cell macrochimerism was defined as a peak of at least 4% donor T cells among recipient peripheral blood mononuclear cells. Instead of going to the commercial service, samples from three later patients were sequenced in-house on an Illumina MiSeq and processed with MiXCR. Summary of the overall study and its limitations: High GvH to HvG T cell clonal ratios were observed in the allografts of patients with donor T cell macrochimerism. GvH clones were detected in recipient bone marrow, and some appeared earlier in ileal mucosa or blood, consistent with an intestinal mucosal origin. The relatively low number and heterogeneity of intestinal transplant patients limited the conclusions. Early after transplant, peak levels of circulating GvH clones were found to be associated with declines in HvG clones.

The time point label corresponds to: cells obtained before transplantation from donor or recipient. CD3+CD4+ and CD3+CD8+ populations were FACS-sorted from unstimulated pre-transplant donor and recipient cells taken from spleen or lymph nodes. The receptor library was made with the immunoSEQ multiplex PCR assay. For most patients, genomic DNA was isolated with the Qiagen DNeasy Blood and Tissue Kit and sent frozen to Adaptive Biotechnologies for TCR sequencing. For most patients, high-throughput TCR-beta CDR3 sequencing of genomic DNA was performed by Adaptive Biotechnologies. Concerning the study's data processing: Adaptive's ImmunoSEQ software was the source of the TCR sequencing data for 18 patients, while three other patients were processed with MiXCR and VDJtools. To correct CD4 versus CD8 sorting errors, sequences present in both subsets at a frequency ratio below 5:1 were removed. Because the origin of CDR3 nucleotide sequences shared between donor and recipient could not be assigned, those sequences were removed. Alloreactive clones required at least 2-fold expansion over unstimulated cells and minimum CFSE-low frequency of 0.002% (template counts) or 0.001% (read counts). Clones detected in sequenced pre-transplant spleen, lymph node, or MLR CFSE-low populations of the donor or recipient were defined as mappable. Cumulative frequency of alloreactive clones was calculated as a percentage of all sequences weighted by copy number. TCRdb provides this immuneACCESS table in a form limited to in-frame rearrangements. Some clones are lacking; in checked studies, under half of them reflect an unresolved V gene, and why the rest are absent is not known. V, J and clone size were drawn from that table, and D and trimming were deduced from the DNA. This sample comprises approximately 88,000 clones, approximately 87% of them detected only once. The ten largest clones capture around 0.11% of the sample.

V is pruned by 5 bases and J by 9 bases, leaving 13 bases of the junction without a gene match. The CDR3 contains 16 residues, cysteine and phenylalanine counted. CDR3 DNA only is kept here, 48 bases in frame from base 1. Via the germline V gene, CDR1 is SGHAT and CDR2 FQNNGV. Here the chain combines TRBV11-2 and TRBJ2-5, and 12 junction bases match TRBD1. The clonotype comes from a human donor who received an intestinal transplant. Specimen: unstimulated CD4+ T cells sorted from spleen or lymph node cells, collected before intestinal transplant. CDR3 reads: CASSPTGTGGAGPQYF. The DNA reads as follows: TGTGCCAGCAGCCCGACCGGGACAGGGGGCGCAGGTCCCCAGTACTTC.